The 16 T cell receptor beta chains in this list originate from one sample, sequenced in a study of CXCR3-negative and CXCR3-positive naive CD8 T cells. The study, taken as a whole, reports: Naive cells that were CXCR3-positive had more hydrophobic TRB CDR3s (compared with CXCR3-negative naive cells).

The antigens these receptors bind are not known. UMI labels and 5' RACE were used to prepare the TRB cDNA libraries. TCRdb reprocessed the 5' RACE reads and stores each CDR3 protein as one record, lacking DNA. The table lists about 92,000 distinct CDR3 sequences. The sample taken for sequencing was naive CXCR3+ CD8+ T cells from blood. The subset denotes: CD45RO-CCR7+CD27+CD95- naive CD8+ T cells expressing CXCR3 (TNR3+). The receptors originated from a human donor in good health. Some clones in this sample may be carry-over from other donors' samples.

The chain uses TRBV12-3 or TRBV12-4 and TRBJ2-3; the D call from TCRdb, TRBD2, cannot be confirmed without DNA. There are 15 residues in the CDR3. The CDR3 here is CASSYLAAGTDTQYF.

The rearrangement uses TRBV24-1 and TRBJ2-3; checking the TCRdb D call of TRBD1 is not possible without DNA. Germline CDR1 and CDR2: KGHDR and SFDVKD. CDR3 length: 16 amino acids. The CDR3 protein is CATSDLWGFRTDTQYF.

This chain joins TRBV20-1 and TRBJ2-7; TCRdb's assignment of TRBD1 cannot be checked, as there is no DNA. The CDR3 loop spans 13 amino acids. The germline V gene has CDR1 DFQATT and CDR2 SNEGSKA (reference sequence). CDR3 sequence reads: CSARGTGHYEQYF.

This CDR3 is CASGVAGGGYEQYF. The chain combines TRBV7-2 with TRBJ2-7; TCRdb reports TRBD2, a call that lacks DNA to check it against. Germline V gene data show CDR1 as SGHTA and CDR2 as FQGNSA. This CDR3 is built from 14 residues.

This chain joins TRBV12-3 or TRBV12-4 and TRBJ2-2; the TRBD2 assignment by TCRdb is unverifiable without DNA. The CDR3 is 17 residues long. The CDR3 reads CASSLGTSGSRGGELFF.

The chain joins TRBV7-9 to TRBJ1-5; TCRdb lists TRBD1, though no DNA is available to test this call. This CDR3 region has 12 residues. Germline V lookup: CDR1 SEHNR, CDR2 FQNEAQ (reference sequence). This CDR3 is CASSPLNQPQHF.

This chain uses TRBV28 with TRBJ1-6. CDR3 length: 14 residues. The germline gives CDR1 MDHEN, CDR2 SYDVKM. CDR3 sequence reads: CASRGRAGGSPLHF.

The chain is built from TRBV7-8 and TRBJ2-7; without DNA, the TCRdb call of TRBD2 cannot be checked. CDR1 and CDR2 (germline): SGHVS, FQNEAQ. The CDR3 runs to 15 residues. CDR3 residues: CASSLKTSGIGEQYF.

This chain connects TRBV3-1 to TRBJ2-1; TCRdb returns TRBD1, unconfirmable since there is no DNA. The CDR3 consists of 15 residues. Germline CDR1 LGHDT, CDR2 YNNKEL (reference sequence). CDR3 region: CASSLRPGQHNEQFF.

This sequence joins TRBV6-5 and TRBJ1-2. CDR3 length equals 13 residues. The germline gives CDR1 MNHEY, CDR2 SVGAGI. This CDR3 is CASSYSTSYGYTF.

The rearrangement joins TRBV19 to TRBJ2-7; TCRdb returns TRBD2, unconfirmable since there is no DNA. Germline lookup yields CDR1 LNHDA and CDR2 SQIVND (reference sequence). The CDR3 spans 18 residues. CDR3 loop: CASSVAGTSGSATYEQYF.

The V and J genes are TRBV5-5 and TRBJ1-5; TCRdb gives TRBD1 as the D gene, but with no DNA this cannot be confirmed. Germline CDR1 is SGHKS and CDR2 is YYEKEE (reference sequence). The CDR3 has 14 amino acids. The CDR3 sequence is CASSSGDSNQPQHF.

The genes are TRBV24-1 and TRBJ2-3. The CDR3 spans 12 residues. The germline V gene encodes CDR1 KGHDR and CDR2 SFDVKD. This CDR3 reads CATSDRGDTQYF.

The V call is TRBV28, the J call TRBJ2-7; TCRdb calls TRBD2, which cannot be checked without DNA. The CDR3 has 14 amino acids. The germline V gene has CDR1 MDHEN and CDR2 SYDVKM. The CDR3 reads CASTPTGLSGEQYF.

The chain carries TRBV15 and TRBJ2-1; TCRdb picks TRBD1, but there is no DNA to check that call. The CDR3 is 14 residues long. Germline-derived CDR1 and CDR2 are LNHNV and YYDKDF (reference sequence). The CDR3 reads CATSREGAAGEQFF.

The rearrangement joins TRBV27 to TRBJ2-7; TCRdb's assignment of TRBD2 cannot be checked, as there is no DNA. The CDR3 has 15 amino acids. The germline CDR1 and CDR2 sequences are MNHEY and SMNVEV (reference sequence). CDR3 sequence reads: CASSPGTSGYYEQYF.